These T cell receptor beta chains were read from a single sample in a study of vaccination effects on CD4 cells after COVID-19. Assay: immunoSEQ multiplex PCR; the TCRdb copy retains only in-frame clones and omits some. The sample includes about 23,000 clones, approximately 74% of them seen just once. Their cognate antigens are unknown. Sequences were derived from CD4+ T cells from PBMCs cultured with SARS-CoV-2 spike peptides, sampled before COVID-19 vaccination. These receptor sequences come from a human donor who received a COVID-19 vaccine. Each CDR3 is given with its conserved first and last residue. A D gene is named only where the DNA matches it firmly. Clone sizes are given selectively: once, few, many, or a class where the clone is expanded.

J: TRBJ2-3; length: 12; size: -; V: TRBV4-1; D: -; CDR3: CASSQSEDTQYF; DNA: TGCGCCAGCAGCCAATCGGAGGATACGCAGTATTTT
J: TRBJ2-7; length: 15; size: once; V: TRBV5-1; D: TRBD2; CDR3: CASSLELAVNYEQYF; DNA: TGCGCCAGCAGCTTGGAGCTAGCGGTGAACTACGAGCAGTACTTC
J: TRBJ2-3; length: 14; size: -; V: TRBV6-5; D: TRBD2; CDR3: CASMDSGRLDTQYF; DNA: TGTGCCAGCATGGACAGCGGGAGACTAGATACGCAGTATTTT
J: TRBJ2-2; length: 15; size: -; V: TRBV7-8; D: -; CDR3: CASSLGPGGVGELFF; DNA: TGTGCCAGCAGCTTAGGCCCCGGAGGAGTCGGGGAGCTGTTTTTT
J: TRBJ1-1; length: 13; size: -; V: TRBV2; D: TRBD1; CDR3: CASSGQGNTEAFF; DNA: TGTGCCAGCAGCGGACAGGGAAACACTGAAGCTTTCTTT
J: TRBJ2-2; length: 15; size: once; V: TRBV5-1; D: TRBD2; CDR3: CASSTGTSDTGELFF; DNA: TGCGCCAGCAGCACCGGGACTAGCGATACCGGGGAGCTGTTTTTT
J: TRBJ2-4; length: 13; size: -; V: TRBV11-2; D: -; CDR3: CASSLIKKNIQYF; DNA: TGTGCCAGCAGCTTAATTAAGAAAAACATTCAGTACTTC
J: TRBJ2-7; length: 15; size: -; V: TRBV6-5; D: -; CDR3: CASTKQLSGTYEQYF; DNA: TGTGCCAGCACCAAACAGTTATCGGGGACCTACGAGCAGTACTTC
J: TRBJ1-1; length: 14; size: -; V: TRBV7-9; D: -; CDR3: CASSLTGVYLEAFF; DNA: TGTGCCAGCAGCTTGACAGGCGTATATCTTGAAGCTTTCTTT
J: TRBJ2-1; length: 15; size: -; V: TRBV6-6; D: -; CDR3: CASTLEQSSYNEQFF; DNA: TGTGCCAGCACCTTAGAGCAAAGCTCCTACAATGAGCAGTTCTTC
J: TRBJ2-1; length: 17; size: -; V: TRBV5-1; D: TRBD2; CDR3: CASSLGGTSGGHNEQFF; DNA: TGCGCCAGCAGCTTGGGGGGTACTAGCGGGGGGCACAATGAGCAGTTCTTC
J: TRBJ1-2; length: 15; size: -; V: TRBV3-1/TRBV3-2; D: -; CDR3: CASSQDLEGIIGYTF; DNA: TGTGCCAGCAGCCAAGATTTGGAGGGAATAATTGGCTACACCTTC
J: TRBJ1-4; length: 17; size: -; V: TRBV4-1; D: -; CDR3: CASSHPGSRGDDEKLFF; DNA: TGCGCCAGCAGCCACCCAGGGTCTCGGGGGGATGATGAAAAACTGTTTTTT
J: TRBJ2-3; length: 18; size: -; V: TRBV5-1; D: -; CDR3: CASSLGAGSRRSTDTQYF; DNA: TGCGCCAGCAGCTTGGGTGCAGGATCCCGTCGAAGCACAGATACGCAGTATTTT
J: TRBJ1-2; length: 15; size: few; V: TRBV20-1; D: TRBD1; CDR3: CSAGGGTGSYYGYTF; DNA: TGCAGTGCTGGTGGAGGGACAGGGTCTTACTATGGCTACACCTTC
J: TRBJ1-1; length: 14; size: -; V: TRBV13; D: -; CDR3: CASTDRSMNTEAFF; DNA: TGTGCCAGCACCGACAGAAGTATGAACACTGAAGCTTTCTTT
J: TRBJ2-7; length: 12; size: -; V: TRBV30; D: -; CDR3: CAWTRGHYEQYF; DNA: TGTGCCTGGACTAGGGGCCACTACGAGCAGTACTTC
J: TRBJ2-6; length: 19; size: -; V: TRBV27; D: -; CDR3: CASSPRAPLAGSGANVLTF; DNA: TGTGCCAGCAGTCCAAGGGCCCCCCTGGCAGGCTCTGGGGCCAACGTCCTGACTTTC
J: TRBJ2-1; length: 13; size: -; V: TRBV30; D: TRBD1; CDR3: CAWLLQGGNEQFF; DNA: TGTGCCTGGCTCCTACAGGGGGGCAATGAGCAGTTCTTC
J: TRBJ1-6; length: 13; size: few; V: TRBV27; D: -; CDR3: CASSIRHNSPLHF; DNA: TGTGCCAGCAGTATCCGACATAATTCACCCCTCCACTTT
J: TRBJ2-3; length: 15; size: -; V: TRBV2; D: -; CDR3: CASGLPGGPTDTQYF; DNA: TGTGCCAGCGGTCTCCCGGGGGGCCCCACAGATACGCAGTATTTT
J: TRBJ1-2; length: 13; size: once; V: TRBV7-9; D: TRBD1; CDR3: CASSLRQGHGYTF; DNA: TGTGCCAGCAGCTTGCGACAGGGACATGGCTACACCTTC
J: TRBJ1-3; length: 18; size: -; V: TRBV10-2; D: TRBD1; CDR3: CASSEWNRGSLSGNTIYF; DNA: TGCGCCAGCAGTGAGTGGAACAGGGGGTCCCTCTCTGGAAACACCATATATTTT
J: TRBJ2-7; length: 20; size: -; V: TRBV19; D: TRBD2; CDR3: CASSTPSGLSWKDAPYEQYF; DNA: TGTGCCAGTAGTACCCCTAGCGGATTAAGCTGGAAGGACGCTCCCTACGAGCAGTACTTC
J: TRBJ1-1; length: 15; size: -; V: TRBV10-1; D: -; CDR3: CASSGELRELTEAFF; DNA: TGCGCCAGCAGTGGGGAGTTGAGAGAGTTGACTGAAGCTTTCTTT
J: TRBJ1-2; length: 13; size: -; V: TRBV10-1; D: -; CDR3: CASRADEGSGYTF; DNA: TGCGCCAGCAGAGCCGACGAGGGCTCTGGCTACACCTTC
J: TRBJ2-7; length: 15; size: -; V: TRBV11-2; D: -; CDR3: CASSLPGRSSYEQYF; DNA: TGTGCCAGCAGCTTACCGGGACGGAGCTCCTACGAGCAGTACTTC
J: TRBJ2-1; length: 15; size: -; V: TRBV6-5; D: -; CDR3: CASSYLRGKVDEQFF; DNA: TGTGCCAGCAGTTATTTAAGAGGGAAGGTGGATGAGCAGTTCTTC
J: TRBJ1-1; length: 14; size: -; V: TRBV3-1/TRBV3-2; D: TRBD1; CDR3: CASSQNLQGTEAFF; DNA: TGTGCCAGCAGCCAAAATTTACAGGGGACTGAAGCTTTCTTT
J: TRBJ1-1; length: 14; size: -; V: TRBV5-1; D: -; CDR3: CASSLESGNTEAFF; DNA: TGCGCCAGCAGCTTGGAGTCGGGGAACACTGAAGCTTTCTTT
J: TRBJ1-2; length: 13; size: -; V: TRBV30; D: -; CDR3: CAYRVPGTGGYTF; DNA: TGTGCCTACCGGGTCCCGGGCACAGGAGGCTACACCTTC
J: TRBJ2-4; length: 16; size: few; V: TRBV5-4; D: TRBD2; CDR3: CASSASGGTAKNIQYF; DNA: TGTGCCAGCAGCGCTAGCGGGGGGACAGCCAAAAACATTCAGTACTTC
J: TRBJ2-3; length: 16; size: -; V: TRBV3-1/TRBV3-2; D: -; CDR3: CASSHHRDTSGDTQYF; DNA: TGTGCCAGCAGCCACCACCGGGACACCAGCGGAGATACGCAGTATTTT
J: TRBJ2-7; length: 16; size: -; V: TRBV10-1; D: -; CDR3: CASSEDWGPRSYEQYF; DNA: TGCGCCAGCAGTGAGGATTGGGGACCGCGGTCCTACGAGCAGTACTTC
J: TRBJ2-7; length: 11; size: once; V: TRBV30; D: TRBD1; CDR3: CAWSLTGGMYF; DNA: TGTGCCTGGAGTCTAACAGGGGGCATGTACTTC
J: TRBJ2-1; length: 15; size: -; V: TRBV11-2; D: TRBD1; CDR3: CASSFGTGGYNEQFF; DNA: TGTGCCAGCAGCTTCGGTACAGGGGGCTACAATGAGCAGTTCTTC
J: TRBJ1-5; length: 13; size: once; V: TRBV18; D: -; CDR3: CASSTGGGQPQHF; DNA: TGTGCCAGCTCCACCGGGGGAGGTCAGCCCCAGCATTTT
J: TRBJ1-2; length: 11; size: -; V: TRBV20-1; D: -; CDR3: CSARAGYGYTF; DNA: TGCAGTGCTAGGGCAGGGTATGGCTACACCTTC
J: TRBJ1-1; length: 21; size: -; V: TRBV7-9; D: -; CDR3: CASTVRVLKRTNQRRNTEAFF; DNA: TGTGCCAGCACAGTTCGGGTTCTAAAAAGGACAAATCAAAGAAGGAACACTGAAGCTTTCTTT
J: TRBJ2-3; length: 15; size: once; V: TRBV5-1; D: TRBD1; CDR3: CASSQDRGDTDTQYF; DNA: TGCGCCAGCAGCCAGGACAGGGGGGACACAGATACGCAGTATTTT
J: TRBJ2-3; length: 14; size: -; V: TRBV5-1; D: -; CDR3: CASSLGLGTDTQYF; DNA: TGCGCCAGCAGCTTGGGACTAGGCACAGATACGCAGTATTTT
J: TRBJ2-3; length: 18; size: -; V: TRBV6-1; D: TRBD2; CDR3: CASSEFGLAGGVTDTQYF; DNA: TGTGCCAGCAGTGAATTTGGACTAGCGGGAGGGGTCACAGATACGCAGTATTTT
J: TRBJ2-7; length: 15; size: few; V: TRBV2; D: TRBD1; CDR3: CASSPEGQGGYEQYF; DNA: TGTGCCAGCAGTCCCGAGGGACAGGGGGGGTACGAGCAGTACTTC
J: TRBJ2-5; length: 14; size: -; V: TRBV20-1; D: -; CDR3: CSASEGRLMETQYF; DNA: TGCAGTGCTAGTGAAGGGAGGCTAATGGAGACCCAGTACTTC
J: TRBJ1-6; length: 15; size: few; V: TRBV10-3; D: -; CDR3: CAISRTGGGDSPLHF; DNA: TGTGCCATCAGTCGAACCGGTGGAGGAGATTCACCCCTCCACTTT